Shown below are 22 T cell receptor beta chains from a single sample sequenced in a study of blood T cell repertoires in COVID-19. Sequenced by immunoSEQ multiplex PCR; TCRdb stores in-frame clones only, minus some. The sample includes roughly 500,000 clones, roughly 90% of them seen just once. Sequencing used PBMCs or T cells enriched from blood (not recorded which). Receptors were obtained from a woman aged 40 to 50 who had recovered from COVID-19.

CDR3 nucleotides: TGCGCCAGCAGCCAAGTTTCTATAAAGCCGAATGAGCAGTTCTTC. This translates into CASSQVSIKPNEQFF. V usage is TRBV4-1 and J usage is TRBJ2-1; D gene uncertain. Germline loops: CDR1 MGHRA, CDR2 YSYEKL. With 1 base removed from V and 7 bases from J, the gap between germline ends came to 14 bases. The CDR3 contains 15 residues.

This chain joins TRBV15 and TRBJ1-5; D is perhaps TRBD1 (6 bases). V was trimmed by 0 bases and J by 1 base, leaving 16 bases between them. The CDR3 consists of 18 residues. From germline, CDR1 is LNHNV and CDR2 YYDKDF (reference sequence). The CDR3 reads CATSRDWQGSGSNQPQHF. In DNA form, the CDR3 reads TGTGCCACCAGCAGAGATTGGCAGGGGTCGGGAAGCAATCAGCCCCAGCATTTT.

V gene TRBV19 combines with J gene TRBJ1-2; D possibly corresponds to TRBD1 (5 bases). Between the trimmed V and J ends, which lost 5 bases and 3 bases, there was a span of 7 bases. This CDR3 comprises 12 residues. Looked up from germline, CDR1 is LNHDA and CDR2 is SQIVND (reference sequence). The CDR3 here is CASSQGDYGYTF. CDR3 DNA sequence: TGTGCCAGTAGTCAGGGCGACTATGGCTACACCTTC. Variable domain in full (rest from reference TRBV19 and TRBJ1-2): DGGITQSPKYLFRKEGQNVTLSCEQNLNHDAMYWYRQDPGQGLRLIYYSQIVNDFQKGDIAEGYSVSREKKESFPLTVTSAQKNPTAFYLCASSQGDYGYTFGSGTRLTVV.

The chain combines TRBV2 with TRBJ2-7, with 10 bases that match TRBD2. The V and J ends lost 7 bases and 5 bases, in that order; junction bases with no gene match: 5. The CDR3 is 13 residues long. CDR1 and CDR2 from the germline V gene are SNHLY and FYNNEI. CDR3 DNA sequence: TGTGCCAGCAATATCGGGACTAGCGACGAGCAGTACTTC. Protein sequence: CASNIGTSDEQYF. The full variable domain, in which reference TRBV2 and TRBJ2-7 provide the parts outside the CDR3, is EPEVTQTPSHQVTQMGQEVILRCVPISNHLYFYWYRQILGQKVEFLVSFYNNEISEKSEIFDDQFSVERPDGSNFTLKIRSTKLEDSAMYFCASNIGTSDEQYFGPGTRLTVT.

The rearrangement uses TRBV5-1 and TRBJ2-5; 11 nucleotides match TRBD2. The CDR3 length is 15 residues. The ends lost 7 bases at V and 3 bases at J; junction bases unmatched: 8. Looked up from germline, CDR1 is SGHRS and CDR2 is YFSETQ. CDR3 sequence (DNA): TGCGCCAGCCACCCAACTAGCGGGGGAAAAGAGACCCAGTACTTC. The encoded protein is CASHPTSGGKETQYF.

Here the CDR3 DNA reads TGTGCCAGCAGCTACAGGGGTAGTCAGCCCCAGCATTTT. This gives the protein CASSYRGSQPQHF. The chain uses TRBV2 and TRBJ1-5, with 7 bases aligning to TRBD1. Germline lookup yields CDR1 SNHLY and CDR2 FYNNEI. CDR3 length: 13 amino acids. V shed 6 bases and J 6 bases; nucleotides not matched to a gene: 5.

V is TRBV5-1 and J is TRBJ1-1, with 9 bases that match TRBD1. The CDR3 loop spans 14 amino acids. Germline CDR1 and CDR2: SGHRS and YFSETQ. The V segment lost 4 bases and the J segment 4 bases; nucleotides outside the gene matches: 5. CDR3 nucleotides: TGCGCCAGCAGCAGAACAGGGGGCGTCACTGAAGCTTTCTTT. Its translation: CASSRTGGVTEAFF. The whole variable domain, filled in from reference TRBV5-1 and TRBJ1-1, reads KAGVTQTPRYLIKTRGQQVTLSCSPISGHRSVSWYQQTPGQGLQFLFEYFSETQRNKGNFPGRFSGRQFSNSRSEMNVSTLELGDSALYLCASSRTGGVTEAFFGQGTRLTVV.

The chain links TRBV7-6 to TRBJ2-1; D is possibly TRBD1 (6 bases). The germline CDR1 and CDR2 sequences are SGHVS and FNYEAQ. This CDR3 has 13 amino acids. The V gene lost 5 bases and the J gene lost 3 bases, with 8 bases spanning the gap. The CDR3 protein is CASSPDSYNEQFF. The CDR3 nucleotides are TGTGCCAGCAGCCCGGACAGCTACAATGAGCAGTTCTTC.

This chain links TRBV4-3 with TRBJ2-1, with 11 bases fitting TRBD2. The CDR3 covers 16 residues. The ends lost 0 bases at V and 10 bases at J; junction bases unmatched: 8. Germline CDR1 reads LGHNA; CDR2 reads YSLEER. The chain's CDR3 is CASSQDGLAGGSEQFF. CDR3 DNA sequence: TGCGCCAGCAGCCAAGATGGCCTAGCGGGAGGATCGGAGCAGTTCTTC.

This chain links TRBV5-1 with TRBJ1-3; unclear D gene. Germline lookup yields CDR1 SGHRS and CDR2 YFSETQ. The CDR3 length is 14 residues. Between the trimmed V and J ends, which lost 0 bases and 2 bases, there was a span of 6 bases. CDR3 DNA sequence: TGCGCCAGCAGCTTGGAGTCGGCTGGAAACACCATATATTTT. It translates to CASSLESAGNTIYF.

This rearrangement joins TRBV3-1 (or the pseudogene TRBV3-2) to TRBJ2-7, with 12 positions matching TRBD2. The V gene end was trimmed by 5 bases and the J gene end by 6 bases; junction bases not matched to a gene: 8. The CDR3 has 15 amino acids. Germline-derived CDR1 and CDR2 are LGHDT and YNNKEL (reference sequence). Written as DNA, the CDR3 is TGTGCCAGCAGCTCTAGCGGGAGGGCCTTTTCCGAGCAGTACTTC. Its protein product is CASSSSGRAFSEQYF.

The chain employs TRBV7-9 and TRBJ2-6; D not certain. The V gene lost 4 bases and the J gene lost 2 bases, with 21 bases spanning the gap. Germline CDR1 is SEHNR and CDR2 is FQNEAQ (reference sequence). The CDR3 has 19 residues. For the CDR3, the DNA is TGTGCCAGCAGCTCCCCCCCCCGTTCCGGTTCCCCTGGGGCCAACGTCCTGACTTTC. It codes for CASSSPPRSGSPGANVLTF. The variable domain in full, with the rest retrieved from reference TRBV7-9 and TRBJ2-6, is DTGVSQNPRHKITKRGQNVTFRCDPISEHNRLYWYRQTLGQGPEFLTYFQNEAQLEKSRLLSDRFSAERPKGSFSTLEIQRTEQGDSAMYLCASSSPPRSGSPGANVLTFGAGSRLTVL.

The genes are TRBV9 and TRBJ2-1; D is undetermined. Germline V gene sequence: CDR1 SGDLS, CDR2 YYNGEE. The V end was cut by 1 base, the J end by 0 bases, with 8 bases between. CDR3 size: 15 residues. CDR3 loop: CASSVTADSYNEQFF. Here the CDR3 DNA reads TGTGCCAGCAGCGTAACGGCGGACTCCTACAATGAGCAGTTCTTC.

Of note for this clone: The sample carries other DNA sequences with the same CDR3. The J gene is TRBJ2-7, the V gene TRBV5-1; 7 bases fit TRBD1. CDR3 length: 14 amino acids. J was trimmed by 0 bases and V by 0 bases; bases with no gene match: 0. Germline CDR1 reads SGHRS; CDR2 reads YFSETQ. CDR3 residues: CASSLAGGSYEQYF. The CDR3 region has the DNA TGCGCCAGCAGCTTGGCAGGGGGCTCCTACGAGCAGTACTTC. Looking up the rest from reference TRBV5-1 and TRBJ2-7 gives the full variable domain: KAGVTQTPRYLIKTRGQQVTLSCSPISGHRSVSWYQQTPGQGLQFLFEYFSETQRNKGNFPGRFSGRQFSNSRSEMNVSTLELGDSALYLCASSLAGGSYEQYFGPGTRLTVT.

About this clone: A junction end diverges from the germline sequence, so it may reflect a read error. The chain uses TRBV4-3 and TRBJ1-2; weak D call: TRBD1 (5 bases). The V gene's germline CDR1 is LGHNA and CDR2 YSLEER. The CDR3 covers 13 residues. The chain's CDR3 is CASSQGGWDFLNF. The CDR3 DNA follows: TGCGCCAGCAGCCAAGGGGGCTGGGACTTCTTGAACTTC.

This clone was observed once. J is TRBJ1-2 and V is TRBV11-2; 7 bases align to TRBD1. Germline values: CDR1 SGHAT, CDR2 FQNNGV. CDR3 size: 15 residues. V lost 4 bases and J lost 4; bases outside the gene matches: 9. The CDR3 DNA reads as TGTGCCAGCAGCTATTCGCAGGGGGTGGGCTATGGCTACACCTTC. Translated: CASSYSQGVGYGYTF. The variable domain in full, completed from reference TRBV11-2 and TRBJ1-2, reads EAGVAQSPRYKIIEKRQSVAFWCNPISGHATLYWYQQILGQGPKLLIQFQNNGVVDDSQLPKDRFSAERLKGVDSTLKIQPAKLEDSAVYLCASSYSQGVGYGYTFGSGTRLTVV.

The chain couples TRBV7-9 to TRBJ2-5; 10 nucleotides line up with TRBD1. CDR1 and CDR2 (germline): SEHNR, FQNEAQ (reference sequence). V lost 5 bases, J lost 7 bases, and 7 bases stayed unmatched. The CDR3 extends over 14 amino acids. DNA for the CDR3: TGTGCCAGCAGCCCGGGACAGGGGCTAGGGACCCAGTACTTC. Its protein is CASSPGQGLGTQYF.

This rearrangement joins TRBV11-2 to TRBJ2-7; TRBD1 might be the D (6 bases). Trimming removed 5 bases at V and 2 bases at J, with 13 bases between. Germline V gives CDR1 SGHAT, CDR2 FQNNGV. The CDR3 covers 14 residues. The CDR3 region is CASSTYRVPYEQYF. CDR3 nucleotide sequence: TGTGCCAGCAGCACCTACAGGGTCCCCTACGAGCAGTACTTC.

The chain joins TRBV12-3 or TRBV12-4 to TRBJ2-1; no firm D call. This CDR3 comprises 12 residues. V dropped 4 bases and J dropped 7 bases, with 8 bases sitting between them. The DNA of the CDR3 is TGTGCCAGCAGTTCCTACGCAAATGAGCAGTTCTTC. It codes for CASSSYANEQFF.

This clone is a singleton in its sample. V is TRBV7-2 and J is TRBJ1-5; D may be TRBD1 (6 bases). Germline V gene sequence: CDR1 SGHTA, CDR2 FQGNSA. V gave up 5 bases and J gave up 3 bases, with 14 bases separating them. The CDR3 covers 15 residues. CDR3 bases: TGTGCCAGCAGCATACAGGGTTTGAACAATCAGCCCCAGCATTTT. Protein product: CASSIQGLNNQPQHF.

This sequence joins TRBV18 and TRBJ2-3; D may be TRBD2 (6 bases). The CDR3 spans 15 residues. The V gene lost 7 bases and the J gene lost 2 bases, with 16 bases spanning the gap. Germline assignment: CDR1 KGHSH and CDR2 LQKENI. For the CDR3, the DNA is TGTGCCAGCTGGTTGACGGGAGAAAACACAGATACGCAGTATTTT. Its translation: CASWLTGENTDTQYF.

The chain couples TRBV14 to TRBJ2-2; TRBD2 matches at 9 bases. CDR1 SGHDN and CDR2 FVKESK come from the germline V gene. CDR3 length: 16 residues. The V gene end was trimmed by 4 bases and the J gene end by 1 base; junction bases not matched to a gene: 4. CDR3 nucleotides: TGTGCCAGCAGCCTCGGGACTAGCAGGAACACCGGGGAGCTGTTTTTT. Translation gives CASSLGTSRNTGELFF.